What follows are 17 T cell receptor beta chains derived from one specimen sequenced in a study of blood T cell repertoires in COVID-19. Repertoires were generated with immunoSEQ multiplex PCR, while TCRdb's copy carries only in-frame clones and drops some. Among about 210,000 clones listed, around four fifths were seen once. Sample: peripheral blood. The receptor source for this set is a woman of 80 years or more with COVID-19, enrolled during active disease.

The chain is built from TRBV29-1 and TRBJ2-2; 8 bases fit TRBD1. CDR1 is SQVTM and CDR2 is ANQGSEA in the germline V gene. The CDR3 contains 15 residues. Trimming removed 7 bases from V and 5 bases from J; junction bases left unmatched: 12. In nucleotides, the CDR3 is TGCAGCGGCACAGGGGGAGGCTCCCAGACCGGGGAGCTGTTTTTT. This translates into CSGTGGGSQTGELFF.

The chain has TRBV25-1 and TRBJ1-2, with a possible D match to TRBD1 (6 bases). Germline V gives CDR1 MGHDK, CDR2 SYGVNS. The length of the CDR3 is 13 residues. Trimming stripped 10 bases from V and 2 bases from J, with 14 bases between. Written as DNA, the CDR3 is TGTGCCACCTCTATCGGACAGAACTATGGCTACACCTTC. It codes for CATSIGQNYGYTF.

This chain joins TRBV28 and TRBJ1-1, with 8 positions matching TRBD1. This CDR3 has 15 residues. Germline V gives CDR1 MDHEN, CDR2 SYDVKM. The V and J ends lost 8 bases and 2 bases, in that order; junction bases with no gene match: 10. The DNA of the CDR3 is TGTGCCAGCCCTCCGACAGGGGAAAGTAACACTGAAGCTTTCTTT. Protein: CASPPTGESNTEAFF.

Comment on this clone: The same CDR3 can be traced to other DNA sequences in this sample. The V call is TRBV5-4, the J call TRBJ2-3; the match to TRBD1 covers 10 bases. This CDR3 is built from 15 residues. Trimming at V came to 4 bases and at J to 3 bases, leaving 5 bases not matched to a gene. The germline V gene has CDR1 SGHNT and CDR2 YYREEE (reference sequence). CDR3 region: CASSLGQGRTDTQYF. DNA of the CDR3: TGTGCCAGCAGCCTGGGACAGGGGAGGACAGATACGCAGTATTTT.

The chain recombines TRBV28 with TRBJ1-1; the D is unclear. Per the germline V gene, CDR1 is MDHEN and CDR2 is SYDVKM. The CDR3 extends over 14 amino acids. Trimming removed 2 bases from V and 1 base from J, with 8 bases in between. DNA of the CDR3: TGTGCCAGCAGTTTACTTGGGCGGAACACTGAAGCTTTCTTT. It translates to CASSLLGRNTEAFF.

This clone showed up just once. The gene calls are TRBV19 and TRBJ2-5; 7 nucleotides match TRBD2. After removal of 4 bases from V and 2 bases from J, the junction contained 13 bases not matched to a gene. The length of the CDR3 is 17 residues. Germline CDR1 reads LNHDA; CDR2 reads SQIVND (reference sequence). The CDR3 protein is CASSTILGGDQQETQYF. CDR3 nucleotide sequence: TGTGCCAGTAGTACCATCTTGGGGGGGGATCAGCAAGAGACCCAGTACTTC.

The chain carries TRBV6-6 and TRBJ2-2, with TRBD2 matching 7 bases. The CDR3 is 15 residues long. Trimming cost V 2 bases and J 3 bases; bases outside gene matches: 3. Looked up from germline, CDR1 is MNHNY and CDR2 is SVGAGI (reference sequence). CDR3 protein: CASSYVGGDTGELFF. The CDR3 region has the DNA TGTGCCAGCAGTTACGTGGGGGGGGACACCGGGGAGCTGTTTTTT.

The chain carries TRBV28 and TRBJ1-5, with TRBD1 matching over 7 bases. The CDR3 covers 16 residues. The V and J ends lost 10 bases and 4 bases, in that order; junction bases with no gene match: 16. Germline-derived CDR1 and CDR2 are MDHEN and SYDVKM. CDR3 DNA: TGTGCCACATTGCCGGGTAGGGACAGAAGAAATCAGCCCCAGCATTTT. This gives the protein CATLPGRDRRNQPQHF.

The CDR3 nucleotides are TGTGCCAGCATGAGGGGGAGCTCCTACAATGAGCAGTTCTTC. Translated, it gives CASMRGSSYNEQFF. The gene calls are TRBV27 and TRBJ2-1, with a tentative D call TRBD1 (6 bases). The V gene's germline CDR1 is MNHEY and CDR2 SMNVEV (reference sequence). The V end lost 7 bases, the J end lost 0 bases, and 10 bases lay between the germline ends. The CDR3 extends over 14 amino acids.

The CDR3 protein is CASSSDRVEQFF. CDR3 nucleotides: TGTGCCAGCAGTTCCGACAGGGTCGAGCAGTTCTTC. This rearrangement joins TRBV6-2 or TRBV6-3 to TRBJ2-1; the match to TRBD1 covers 7 bases. V lost 4 bases, J lost 10 bases, and 4 bases stayed unmatched. This CDR3 spans 12 amino acids. Germline values: CDR1 MNHEY, CDR2 SVGEGT.

This chain connects TRBV12-3 or TRBV12-4 to TRBJ1-2; TRBD1 agrees at 8 bases. V shed 3 bases and J 5 bases; nucleotides not matched to a gene: 2. The CDR3 totals 13 residues. The DNA of the CDR3 is TGTGCCAGCAGTTTTAACAGGGGGTATGGCTACACCTTC. Translation gives CASSFNRGYGYTF.

The chain joins TRBV6-6 to TRBJ1-1, with a weak D call TRBD1 (6 bases). Trimming removed 5 bases at V and 1 base at J, with 17 bases between. The germline gives CDR1 MNHNY, CDR2 SVGAGI (reference sequence). The CDR3 has 16 residues. The CDR3 sequence: CASSRTVGRGNTEAFF. The DNA for the CDR3 is TGTGCCAGCAGTCGGACAGTCGGAAGGGGGAACACTGAAGCTTTCTTT.

CDR3 DNA sequence: TGTGCCAGCAGTCGCGGACTAGCGGGGGGTCGTTACAATGAGCAGTTCTTC. Translated, it gives CASSRGLAGGRYNEQFF. The chain joins TRBV6-6 to TRBJ2-1; 14 nucleotides line up with TRBD2. The ends lost 5 bases at V and 4 bases at J; junction bases unmatched: 7. In germline, CDR1 is MNHNY, CDR2 SVGAGI (reference sequence). This CDR3 region has 17 residues.

This clone was recorded a few times. This chain joins TRBV10-2 and TRBJ2-7; 7 nucleotides line up with TRBD2. Looked up from germline, CDR1 is WSHSY and CDR2 is SAAADI. The trim removed 6 bases at V and 5 bases at J, leaving 1 base unmatched. CDR3 length equals 11 residues. DNA of the CDR3: TGCGCCAGCAGGGGGGGGGACGAGCAGTACGTC. Protein product: CASRGGDEQYV.

V gene TRBV30 combines with J gene TRBJ1-2; TRBD1 is a possible D gene (6 bases). Germline CDR1 reads GTSNPN; CDR2 reads SVGIG (reference sequence). The V end was cut by 2 bases, the J end by 5 bases, with 12 bases between. The CDR3 is 13 residues long. As DNA, the CDR3 is TGTGCCTGGAGTCGGGGGGCGCGGTATGGCTACACCTTC. It specifies CAWSRGARYGYTF.

The chain uses TRBV6-2 or TRBV6-3 and TRBJ1-4; D uncertain. Trimming pared 1 base from V and 0 bases from J, leaving 12 bases between. CDR1 is MNHEY and CDR2 is SVGEGT in the germline V gene. The CDR3 contains 17 residues. The CDR3: CASSYFLTGTTNEKLFF. DNA for the CDR3: TGTGCCAGCAGTTACTTCCTGACCGGGACAACTAATGAAAAACTGTTTTTT.

The sample holds a few counts of this clone. The J gene is TRBJ1-2, the V gene TRBV7-9, with 7 bases identical to TRBD1. From germline, CDR1 is SEHNR and CDR2 FQNEAQ (reference sequence). This CDR3 spans 16 amino acids. Trimming removed 6 bases from V and 8 bases from J; junction bases left unmatched: 18. CDR3 protein: CASSRADLTGMLGYTF. CDR3 sequence (DNA): TGTGCCAGCAGTCGCGCGGACCTGACAGGGATGTTGGGCTACACCTTC.